These 5 T cell receptor beta chains share one sample of origin, sequenced in a study of T cell changes during pregnancy in multiple sclerosis. Clones were read by immunoSEQ multiplex PCR, and TCRdb kept only the in-frame ones, dropping some. The sample includes approximately 61,000 clones, approximately 89% seen only once; the top ten take about 3.8%. Material: peripheral blood, obtained after pregnancy. The receptor set was obtained from a female donor in good health, enrolled as a control in a pregnancy study.

A single count supports this clone. The chain combines TRBV5-1 with TRBJ2-1, with D tentatively TRBD2 (6 bases). The V end was cut by 1 base, the J end by 2 bases, with 22 bases between. CDR1 and CDR2 from the germline V gene are SGHRS and YFSETQ. The CDR3 sequence is 19 residues long. The CDR3: CASSLLVEGASRPYNEQFF. The CDR3 DNA is TGCGCCAGCAGCTTGTTGGTGGAGGGAGCAAGTCGGCCCTACAATGAGCAGTTCTTC.

This clone was detected only once. The J gene is TRBJ2-7, the V gene TRBV28; tentative D call: TRBD1 (6 bases). In germline, CDR1 is MDHEN, CDR2 SYDVKM. CDR3 length: 13 residues. Deletions cut 4 bases from V and 5 bases from J, with 12 bases between. The CDR3 loop reads CASSSRKGDEQYF. CDR3 coding DNA: TGTGCCAGCAGTTCAAGAAAGGGGGACGAGCAGTACTTC.

The chain employs TRBV2 and TRBJ1-5, with D possibly TRBD1 on 5 matching bases. V lost 9 bases to trimming and J lost 6 bases, with 18 bases between them. The CDR3 is 14 amino acids. Germline lookup yields CDR1 SNHLY and CDR2 FYNNEI. The CDR3 nucleotides are TGTGCCAGTAGACCCCTCGGGGGTACTCAGCCCCAGCATTTT. Its protein product is CASRPLGGTQPQHF.

The chain couples TRBV7-9 to TRBJ2-7; TRBD1 is a possible D gene (5 bases). V was shortened by 5 bases and J by 4 bases, with 21 bases between the two germline ends. The CDR3 is made up of 16 amino acids. Germline assignment: CDR1 SEHNR and CDR2 FQNEAQ (reference sequence). CDR3 bases: TGTGCCAGCAGCCGCAACCCTGACAGTCGGGTGTACGAGCAGTACTTC. Amino acid sequence: CASSRNPDSRVYEQYF.

This rearrangement joins TRBV25-1 to TRBJ2-1; 12 bases match TRBD2. This CDR3 region has 16 residues. Germline CDR1 is MGHDK and CDR2 is SYGVNS. Unmatched junction bases numbered 1, after V lost 4 bases and J lost 0 bases. The CDR3 protein is CASSGTSGDSYNEQFF. The CDR3 region has the DNA TGTGCCAGCAGTGGGACTAGCGGGGACTCCTACAATGAGCAGTTCTTC. The complete variable domain, with remaining parts taken from reference TRBV25-1 and TRBJ2-1, reads EADIYQTPRYLVIGTGKKITLECSQTMGHDKMYWYQQDPGMELHLIHYSYGVNSTEKGDLSSESTVSRIRTEHFPLTLESARPSHTSQYLCASSGTSGDSYNEQFFGPGTRLTVL.